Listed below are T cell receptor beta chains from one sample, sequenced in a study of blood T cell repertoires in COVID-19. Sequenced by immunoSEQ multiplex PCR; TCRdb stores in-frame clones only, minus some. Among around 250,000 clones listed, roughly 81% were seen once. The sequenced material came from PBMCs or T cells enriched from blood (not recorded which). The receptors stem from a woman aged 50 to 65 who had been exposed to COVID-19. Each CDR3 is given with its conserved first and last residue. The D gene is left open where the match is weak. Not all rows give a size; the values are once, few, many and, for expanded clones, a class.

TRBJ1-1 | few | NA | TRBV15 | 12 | TGTGCCACCAGCCATAACAGGGTATCAGCTTTCTTT | CATSHNRVSAFF
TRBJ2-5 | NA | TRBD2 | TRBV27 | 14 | TGTGCCAGCAGTTTAATACGGGGGGGCGAGACCCAGTACTTC | CASSLIRGGETQYF
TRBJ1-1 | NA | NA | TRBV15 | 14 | TGTGCCACCAGCAGACTTTTTCGGGACACTGAAGCTTTCTTT | CATSRLFRDTEAFF
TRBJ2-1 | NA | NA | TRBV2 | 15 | TGTGCCAGCACTGTGGGGAGTCTAGCGCGGGATGAGCAGTTCTTC | CASTVGSLARDEQFF
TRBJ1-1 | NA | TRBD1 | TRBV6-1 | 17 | TGTGCCAGCAGTGAAGTTGTGGATGGGACAGGGGAGGCTGAAGCTTTCTTT | CASSEVVDGTGEAEAFF
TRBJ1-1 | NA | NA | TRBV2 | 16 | TGTGCCAGCAGGCCCCGAGGAGGCTCAATGAACACTGAAGCTTTCTTT | CASRPRGGSMNTEAFF
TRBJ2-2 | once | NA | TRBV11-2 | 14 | TGTGCCGGCCGACTTCTGGGGAACACCGGGGAGCTGTTTTTT | CAGRLLGNTGELFF
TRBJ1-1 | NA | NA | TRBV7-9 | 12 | TGTGCCAGCAGCGCAGGGACAAAGGAAGCTTTCTTT | CASSAGTKEAFF
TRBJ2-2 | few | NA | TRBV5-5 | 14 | TGTGCCAGCAGCCCGAGCGCGAGAACCGGGGAGCTGTTTTTT | CASSPSARTGELFF
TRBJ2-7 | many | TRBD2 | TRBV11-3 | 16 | TGTGCCAGCAGCTTAGAGCGGGGGGGAGGCTCCTACGAGCAGTACTTC | CASSLERGGGSYEQYF
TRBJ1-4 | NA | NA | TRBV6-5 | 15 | TGTGCCAGCAGTTACGGTTCGGGGGGTGGAGGAAAACTGTTTTTT | CASSYGSGGGGKLFF
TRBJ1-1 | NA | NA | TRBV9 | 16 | TGTGCCAGCAGCGCTACACTTCTCGCAGGGGACACTGAAGCTTTCTTT | CASSATLLAGDTEAFF
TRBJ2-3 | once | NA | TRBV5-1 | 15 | TGCGCCAGCAGCTCCGGACTCCAGAGCACAGATACGCAGTATTTT | CASSSGLQSTDTQYF
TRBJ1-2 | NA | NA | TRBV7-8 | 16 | TGTGCCAGCAGCTTACCGCCAAGGGGGGGTTCCGGTGGCTACACCTTC | CASSLPPRGGSGGYTF
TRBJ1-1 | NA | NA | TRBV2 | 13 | TGTGCCAGCAGTGTCGGGGGGGGGACTGAAGCTTTCTTT | CASSVGGGTEAFF
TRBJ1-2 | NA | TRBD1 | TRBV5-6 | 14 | TGTGCCAGCAGCTTATGGACAGGGTTTCGGGGCTACACCTTC | CASSLWTGFRGYTF
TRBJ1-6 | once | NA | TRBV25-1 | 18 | TGTGCCAGCAGTGAATACGGGACTGCTAGCTCCTATAATTCACCCCTCCACTTT | CASSEYGTASSYNSPLHF
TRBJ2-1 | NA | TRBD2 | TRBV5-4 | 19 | TGTGCCAGCAGCTCGACTAGCGGGGGGGCTCGGGCTTCCTACAATGAGCAGTTCTTC | CASSSTSGGARASYNEQFF
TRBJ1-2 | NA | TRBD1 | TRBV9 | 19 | TGTGCCAGCAGCGTAGAAAGGATTGGCGGGACAGGGGGTCAGTGGGGCTACACCTTC | CASSVERIGGTGGQWGYTF
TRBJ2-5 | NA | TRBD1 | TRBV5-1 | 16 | TGCGCCAGCAGCTTGGGCCCCGGACAGGGCGGGGAGACCCAGTACTTC | CASSLGPGQGGETQYF
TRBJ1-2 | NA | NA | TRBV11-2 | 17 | TGTGCCAGCAGCCCACCTTACGCCGCGGGAGGGTCCTATGGCTACACCTTC | CASSPPYAAGGSYGYTF
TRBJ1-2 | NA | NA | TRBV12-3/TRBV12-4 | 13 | TGTGCCAGCAGTCCGACATTAAACTATGGCTACACCTTC | CASSPTLNYGYTF
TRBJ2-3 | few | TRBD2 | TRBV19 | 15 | TGTGCCAGTAGAAAGCTAGCGGGGGACGGGGATACGCAGTATTTT | CASRKLAGDGDTQYF